This TCR beta chain is from a study of blood T cell repertoires in COVID-19. On the study more broadly: The United States, Italy and Spain were the sources of the acute and convalescent COVID-19 samples. In each case, the material was cDNA or gDNA derived from T cells, B-cell-depleted T cells, or PBMCs.

The CDR3 loop spans 15 amino acids. Germline values: CDR1 SGHVS, CDR2 FNYEAQ. V was pared by 0 bases and J by 6 bases, with 5 bases of the junction left unmatched. Source study methods: Amplification with reference gene primers provided the estimates of nucleated cell counts. The repertoire was sequenced with immunoSEQ multiplex PCR; TCRdb's copy has only in-frame clones and lacks some. The DNA gave D and trimming, while V, J and clone size come from that table. The sample yields over 200,000 clones, 85% to 90% seen once. The Seattle patients, enrolled during active infection, were followed longitudinally.

The rearrangement joins TRBV7-6 to TRBJ2-7, with 10 bases lining up with TRBD2. Sequencing was carried out using peripheral blood. The TCR was taken from a man aged 25 to 40 with COVID-19, enrolled during active disease. The CDR3 reads CASSLAEAGGLEQYF. CDR3 coding DNA: TGTGCCAGCAGCTTAGCGGAAGCGGGGGGGCTCGAGCAGTACTTC.